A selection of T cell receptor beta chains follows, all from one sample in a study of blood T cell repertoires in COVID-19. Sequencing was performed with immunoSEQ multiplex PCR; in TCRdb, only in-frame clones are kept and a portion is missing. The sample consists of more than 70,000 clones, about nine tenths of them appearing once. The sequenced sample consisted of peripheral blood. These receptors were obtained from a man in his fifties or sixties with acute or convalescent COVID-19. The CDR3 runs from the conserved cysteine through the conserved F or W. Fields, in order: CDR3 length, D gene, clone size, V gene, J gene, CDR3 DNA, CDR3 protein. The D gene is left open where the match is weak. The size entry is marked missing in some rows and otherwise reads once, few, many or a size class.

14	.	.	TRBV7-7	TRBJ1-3	TGTGCCAGCAGCGACGGGGTCCACGGAAACACCATATATTTT	CASSDGVHGNTIYF
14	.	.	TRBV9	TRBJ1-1	TGTGCCAGCAGCGTAGCTATATGGAACACTGAAGCTTTCTTT	CASSVAIWNTEAFF
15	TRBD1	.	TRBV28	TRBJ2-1	TGTGCCAGCAGCCCGGTCCGGGACAGGGGGAATGAGCAGTTCTTC	CASSPVRDRGNEQFF
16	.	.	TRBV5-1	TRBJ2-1	TGCGCCAGCAGCTTGGCCGGGGGGCGCTCCTACAATGAGCAGTTCTTC	CASSLAGGRSYNEQFF
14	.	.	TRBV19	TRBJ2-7	TGTGCCAGTAGGGCAACCAGGGTCCCCGACGAGCAGTACTTC	CASRATRVPDEQYF
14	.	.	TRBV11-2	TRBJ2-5	TGTGCCAGCACCCCGGGGTCGGACAGAAAGACCCAGTACTTC	CASTPGSDRKTQYF
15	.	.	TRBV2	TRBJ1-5	TGTGCCAGCAGGGACAGCTCTTATAGCAATCAGCCCCAGCATTTT	CASRDSSYSNQPQHF
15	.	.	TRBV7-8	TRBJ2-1	TGTGCCAGCAGCTCCATTGGGGCTTCCCTGAATGAGCAGTTCTTC	CASSSIGASLNEQFF
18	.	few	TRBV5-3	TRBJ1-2	TGTGCCAGAAGCTTAAATTGTTACCCACAGCCCGTCTACTATGGCTACACCTTC	CARSLNCYPQPVYYGYTF
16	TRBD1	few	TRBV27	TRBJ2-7	TGTGCCAGCAGTTCCGTTAACAGGGGGCGCGCCCACGAGCAGTACTTC	CASSSVNRGRAHEQYF
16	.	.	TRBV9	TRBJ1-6	TGTGCCAGCAGCAAAGACCCCAACGCGGATAATTCACCCCTCCACTTT	CASSKDPNADNSPLHF
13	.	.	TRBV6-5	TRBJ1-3	TGTGCCAGCACAGCGAGCTCTGGAAACACCATATATTTT	CASTASSGNTIYF
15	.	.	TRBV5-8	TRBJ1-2	TGTGCCAGCAGCTTGGTCAGGGCGTATAACTATGGCTACACCTTC	CASSLVRAYNYGYTF
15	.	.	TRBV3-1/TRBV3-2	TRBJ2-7	TGTGCCAGCAGCCAAGTCGGCAGGGTTGGTAGCGAGCAGTACTTC	CASSQVGRVGSEQYF
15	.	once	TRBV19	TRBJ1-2	TGTGCCAGTAGTCCTGGGGGGAGCCCAAGAAGTCCCTACACCTTC	CASSPGGSPRSPYTF
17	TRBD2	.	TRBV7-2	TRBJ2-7	TGTGCCAGCAGCCCGGGACTAGCGGGGTCGTACTCCTACGAGCAGTACTTC	CASSPGLAGSYSYEQYF
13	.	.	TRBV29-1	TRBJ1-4	TGCAGTTATACACAGGGCGGGGGTGAAAAACTGTTTTTT	CSYTQGGGEKLFF
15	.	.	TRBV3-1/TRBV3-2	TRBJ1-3	TGTGCCAGCAGCCAAGATCGGGGGTCCGGAAACACCATATATTTT	CASSQDRGSGNTIYF
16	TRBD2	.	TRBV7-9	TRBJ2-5	TGTGCCAGCAGCAGAACGACTAGCGGGGCTCGGGAGACCCAGTACTTC	CASSRTTSGARETQYF
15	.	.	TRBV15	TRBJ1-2	TGTGCCACCAGCAGAGATCTAGGTGGTAGCTATGGCTACACCTTC	CATSRDLGGSYGYTF
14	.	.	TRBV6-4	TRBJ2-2	TGTGCCACTAAAGGGGATGCGAACACCGGGGAGCTGTTTTTT	CATKGDANTGELFF
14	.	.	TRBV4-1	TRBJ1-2	.	CASSQDVGAGSGLF
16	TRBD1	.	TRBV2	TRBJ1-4	TGTGCCAGCAGGGAGACAGGGGGATTTTTAATTGAAAAACTGTTTTTT	CASRETGGFLIEKLFF
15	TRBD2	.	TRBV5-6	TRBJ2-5	TGTGCCAGCAGCTTGGAGAGCGGGGTAGGGGAGACCCAGTACTTC	CASSLESGVGETQYF
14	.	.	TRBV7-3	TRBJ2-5	TGTGCCAGCAGCTTCCTTCTATTACAAGAGACCCAGTACTTC	CASSFLLLQETQYF
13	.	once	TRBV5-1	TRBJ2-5	TGCGCCAGCAGCTTGGTTAGCGAAGAGACCCAGTACTTC	CASSLVSEETQYF
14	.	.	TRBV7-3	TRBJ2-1	TGTGCCAGCAGCTTAAGTGGGACTCCCAATGAGCAGTTCTTC	CASSLSGTPNEQFF
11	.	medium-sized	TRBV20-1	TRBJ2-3	TGCAGTGCTCATGACGGGGATACGCAGTATTTT	CSAHDGDTQYF
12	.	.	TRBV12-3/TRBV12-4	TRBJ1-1	TGTGCCAGCAGTTTGTTGGAGCCTGAAGCTTTCTTT	CASSLLEPEAFF
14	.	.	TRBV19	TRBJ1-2	TGTGCCAGTAGTCCAAGAGGAGTTTACTATGGCTACACCTTC	CASSPRGVYYGYTF
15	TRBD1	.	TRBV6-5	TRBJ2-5	TGTGCCAGCAGACGGACCAGACAGGGTTCGGAGACCCAGTACTTC	CASRRTRQGSETQYF
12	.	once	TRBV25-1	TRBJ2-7	TGTGCCAGCGGTACAGGCCTAGGCGAGCAGTACTTC	CASGTGLGEQYF
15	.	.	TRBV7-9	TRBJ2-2	TGTGCCAGCAGCTCCCTCAGGGGCCCCCGGGGGGAGCTGTTTTTT	CASSSLRGPRGELFF
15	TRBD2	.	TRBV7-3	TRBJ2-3	TGTGCCAGCAGCTCGCGGGGGGGCCGTCCAGATACGCAGTATTTT	CASSSRGGRPDTQYF
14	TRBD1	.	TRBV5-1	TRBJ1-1	TGCGCCAGCAGCTCGGGACAGGTGAACACTGAAGCTTTCTTT	CASSSGQVNTEAFF
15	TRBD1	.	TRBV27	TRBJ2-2	TGTGCCAGCAGCACCCGGGACAGACGCACCGGGGAGCTGTTTTTT	CASSTRDRRTGELFF
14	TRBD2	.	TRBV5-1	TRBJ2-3	TGCGCCAGCAGCTTTGCGTCTAGCGGTGATACGCAGTATTTT	CASSFASSGDTQYF
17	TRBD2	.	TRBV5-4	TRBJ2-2	TGTGCCAGCAGGCCAGGACTAGCGGGGGGTAACACCGGGGAGCTGTTTTTT	CASRPGLAGGNTGELFF
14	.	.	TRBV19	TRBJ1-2	TGTGCCAGTATGAGCCAAAGACAGCTCTATGGCTACACCTTC	CASMSQRQLYGYTF
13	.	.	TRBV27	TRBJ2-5	TGTGCCAGCAGTCGCGGAGGTGGAGAGACCCAGTACTTC	CASSRGGGETQYF
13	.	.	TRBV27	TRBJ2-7	TGTGCCAGCAGCAGGGGCAGCTACTACGAGCAGTACTTC	CASSRGSYYEQYF
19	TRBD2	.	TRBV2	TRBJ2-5	TGTGCCAGCAGTCCCCCCGGGGTGCTAGCGGGGGGGCTTGGGGAGACCCAGTACTTC	CASSPPGVLAGGLGETQYF
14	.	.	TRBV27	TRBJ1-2	TGTGCCAGCAGTTTTTCCGGGACGGAGGGTTTCTACACCTTC	CASSFSGTEGFYTF
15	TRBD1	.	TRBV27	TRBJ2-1	TGTGCCAGCAGCATGAGACAGGGGGGTAGCAATGAGCAGTTCTTC	CASSMRQGGSNEQFF
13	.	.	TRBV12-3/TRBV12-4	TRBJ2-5	TGTGCCAGCAGTTTAGGTCAGCAAGAGACCCAGTACTTC	CASSLGQQETQYF
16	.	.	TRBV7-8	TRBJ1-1	TGTGCCAGCAGCTTATATACGAACAGCATATACCCTGAAGCTTTCTTT	CASSLYTNSIYPEAFF
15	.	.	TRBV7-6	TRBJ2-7	TGTGCCAGCAGCTTAGCAGCCCAGGCCTCCTACGAGCAGTACTTC	CASSLAAQASYEQYF
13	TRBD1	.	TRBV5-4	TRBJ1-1	TGTGCCAGCAGCTCCAGGGGGATCACTGAAGCTTTCTTT	CASSSRGITEAFF
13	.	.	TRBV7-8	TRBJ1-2	TGTGCCAGCAGCCAAGGGACAAACTATGGCTACACCTTC	CASSQGTNYGYTF
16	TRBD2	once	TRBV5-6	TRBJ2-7	TGTGCCAGCAGCTTGCCGGGAGGCACAGAATCCTACGAGCAGTACTTC	CASSLPGGTESYEQYF
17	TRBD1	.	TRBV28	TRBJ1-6	TGTGCCAGCATCCCCGGACAGGGTCCTCTTAGGGGTTCACCCCTCCACTTT	CASIPGQGPLRGSPLHF
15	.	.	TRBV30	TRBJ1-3	TGTGCCTGGAGGGGGGGGTTCGACTCTGGAAACACCATATATTTT	CAWRGGFDSGNTIYF
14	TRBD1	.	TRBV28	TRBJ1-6	TGTGCCAGCAGGATTCAGGGGGCACAATCACCCCTCCACTTT	CASRIQGAQSPLHF